The 17 T cell receptor beta chains reported below all come from one sample, sequenced in a study of spatial heterogeneity in lung cancer. TCRdb fed the 5' RACE reads into MiXCR, producing one record per CDR3 protein. The table records roughly 16,000 distinct CDR3 sequences, about 20% of them present only once. Time point defined: sample taken at primary tumor resection. Unsorted whole RNA from tumor, nontumor lung or frozen PBMC underwent sequencing. The sample here was PBMCs, taken at surgery. Receptors were obtained from a female donor with early-stage non-small cell lung cancer.

This clonotype qualifies as medium-sized. The chain joins TRBV28 to TRBJ2-3; D is unclear. V lost 4 bases, J lost 2 bases, and 16 bases lay in between. CDR1 is MDHEN and CDR2 is SYDVKM in the germline V gene. This CDR3 is 16 amino acids long. The CDR3 coding sequence is TGTGCCAGCAGTTGCCGAGACACCGCTAACACAGATACGCAGTATTTT. It yields the protein CASSCRDTANTDTQYF.

This clonotype was observed many times. The rearrangement uses TRBV28 and TRBJ2-7; D is ambiguous. The CDR3 consists of 11 residues. The V gene's germline CDR1 is MDHEN and CDR2 SYDVKM. Trimming took off 10 bases at V and 4 bases at J, with 11 bases between the two ends. Here the CDR3 reads CATSTGYEQYF. CDR3 DNA sequence: TGTGCCACCTCCACCGGGTACGAGCAGTACTTC.

This chain joins TRBV10-3 and TRBJ2-3; D not certain. From germline, CDR1 is ENHRY and CDR2 SYGVKD. There are 14 residues in the CDR3. V lost 4 bases, J lost 6 bases, and 14 bases lay in between. CDR3 sequence: CAISAGRDHDTQYF. CDR3 DNA: TGTGCCATCAGTGCGGGTAGGGATCACGATACGCAGTATTTT.

Sample share makes this clonotype medium-sized (0.01 to 0.1%). The chain recombines TRBV5-1 with TRBJ2-4; 11 nucleotides agree with TRBD1. CDR3 length equals 19 residues. CDR1 SGHRS and CDR2 YFSETQ come from the germline V gene. The junction had 12 bases not matched to a gene; V was cut back by 2 bases and J by 2 bases. This chain's CDR3 is CASSLNAGQGARTKNIQYF. The CDR3 DNA reads as TGCGCCAGCAGCTTAAATGCTGGACAGGGGGCGCGGACCAAAAACATTCAGTACTTC.

This clonotype was counted many times. The chain uses TRBV7-2 and TRBJ2-5; the D is unclear. Trimming stripped 5 bases from V and 7 bases from J, with 11 bases between. Germline lookup yields CDR1 SGHTA and CDR2 FQGNSA. The CDR3 runs to 12 residues. The CDR3 loop is CASSPSRVTQYF. CDR3 in DNA: TGTGCCAGCAGCCCCAGTCGGGTGACCCAGTACTTC. Looking up the rest from reference TRBV7-2 and TRBJ2-5 gives the full variable domain: GAGVSQSPSNKVTEKGKDVELRCDPISGHTALYWYRQSLGQGLEFLIYFQGNSAPDKSGLPSDRFSAERTGGSVSTLTIQRTQQEDSAVYLCASSPSRVTQYFGPGTRLLVL.

This chain links TRBV28 with TRBJ2-5; D is unresolved. Germline CDR1 is MDHEN and CDR2 is SYDVKM. This CDR3 is 13 amino acids long. V lost 2 bases, J lost 7 bases, and 11 bases lay in between. The CDR3 coding sequence is TGTGCCAGCAGTTTAGGTAGCTTTGTGACCCAGTACTTC. Its protein product is CASSLGSFVTQYF.

This clonotype was detected many times. CDR3 DNA: TGTGCTAGTGGTTTGGTATCAGGGGGCCTGAACACTGAAGCTTTCTTT. Protein sequence: CASGLVSGGLNTEAFF. V is TRBV12-5 and J is TRBJ1-1; TRBD1 agrees at 8 bases. V trimming: 0 bases; J trimming: 0 bases; junction bases outside the gene matches: 3. There are 16 residues in the CDR3. CDR1 and CDR2 from the germline V gene are LGHNT and FRNRAP.

By frequency in the sample, this clonotype is medium-sized. This chain joins TRBV2 and TRBJ2-3; D is ambiguous. Germline CDR1 SNHLY, CDR2 FYNNEI. Trimming left V 11 bases short and J 4 bases short, with 4 bases between. This CDR3 has 9 residues. CDR3 region: CAGSDTQYF. In DNA form, the CDR3 reads TGTGCCGGTTCAGATACGCAGTATTTT.

There are a few counts of this clonotype. It may be a read error: a sequence one base away is much more abundant. J is TRBJ2-1 and V is TRBV20-1; a weak D match, TRBD1 (6 bases). The CDR3 consists of 13 residues. The ends were cut back, 6 bases at V and 5 bases at J, with 14 bases in the middle. Germline V gene data show CDR1 as DFQATT and CDR2 as SNEGSKA (reference sequence). Written as DNA, the CDR3 is TGCAGTGCCATAGGACAGATAAACAATGAGCAGTTCTTC. Its protein product is CSAIGQINNEQFF.

This clonotype was counted ten times or more. The CDR3 DNA reads TGTGCCATCCCGGGCAACACCGGGGAGCTGTTTTTT. Translation: CAIPGNTGELFF. V and J are TRBV7-9 and TRBJ2-2; no clear D gene. Trimming cost V 10 bases and J 2 bases, with 8 bases left between them. This CDR3 is built from 12 residues. Per the germline V gene, CDR1 is SEHNR and CDR2 is FQNEAQ (reference sequence).

This clonotype was seen many times. The gene calls are TRBV28 and TRBJ1-1, with a tentative D call TRBD1 (5 bases). Germline CDR1 is MDHEN and CDR2 is SYDVKM. The V end lost 3 bases, the J end lost 0 bases, and 8 bases lay between the germline ends. This CDR3 is 14 amino acids long. CDR3 region: CASSFPGLNTEAFF. DNA of the CDR3: TGTGCCAGCAGTTTCCCAGGGTTGAACACTGAAGCTTTCTTT.

This chain joins TRBV25-1 and TRBJ1-6; D is unclear. Germline lookup yields CDR1 MGHDK and CDR2 SYGVNS. This CDR3 region has 14 residues. With 6 bases removed from V and 8 bases from J, the gap between germline ends came to 14 bases. The CDR3 region is CASSDPGPHSPLHF. The CDR3 DNA sequence: TGTGCCAGCAGCGATCCCGGTCCACATTCACCCCTCCACTTT.

The table lists this clonotype with many counts. The V call is TRBV12-3 or TRBV12-4, the J call TRBJ2-3; 10 nucleotides match TRBD2. V dropped 7 bases and J dropped 1; count of bases not matched to a gene: 14. The CDR3 totals 18 residues. As DNA, the CDR3 is TGTGCCAGCACCACCCGGGCTAGCGGGAGTAAGGGCACAGATACGCAGTATTTT. This codes for CASTTRASGSKGTDTQYF.

This clonotype came up many times. This rearrangement joins TRBV7-8 to TRBJ1-1; tentative D call: TRBD1 (5 bases). Trimming removed 1 base at V and 0 bases at J, with 6 bases between. CDR3 length: 14 amino acids. Germline V CDR1 and CDR2: SGHVS, FQNEAQ. CDR3 in DNA: TGTGCCAGCAGCTTAGGACAGATGAACACTGAAGCTTTCTTT. Its protein is CASSLGQMNTEAFF. The full variable domain, with the rest looked up from reference TRBV7-8 and TRBJ1-1, is GAGVSQSPRYKVAKRGQDVALRCDPISGHVSLFWYQQALGQGPEFLTYFQNEAQLDKSGLPSDRFFAERPEGSVSTLKIQRTQQEDSAVYLCASSLGQMNTEAFFGQGTRLTVV.

This clonotype was recorded at least ten times. This chain connects TRBV19 to TRBJ1-5, with 7 nucleotides matching TRBD1. The CDR3 is 14 residues long. Trimming took 8 bases from V and 6 from J; bases not matched to a gene: 10. CDR1 and CDR2 from the germline V gene are LNHDA and SQIVND (reference sequence). CDR3 sequence reads: CASLDRASSQPQHF. As DNA, the CDR3 is TGTGCCAGTCTTGACAGGGCATCGTCTCAGCCCCAGCATTTT.

This clonotype occurred many times. The chain carries TRBV6-2 or TRBV6-3 and TRBJ2-7; D assignment may be TRBD1 or TRBD2 (6 bases each). CDR1 and CDR2 from the germline V gene are MNHEY and SVGEGT. The length of the CDR3 is 14 residues. The V gene lost 5 bases and the J gene lost 3 bases, with 14 bases spanning the gap. CDR3 in amino acids: CASSPRGGRYEQYF. The CDR3 DNA sequence: TGTGCCAGCAGTCCACGTGGGGGGCGCTACGAGCAGTACTTC.

This clonotype was seen repeatedly, ten times or more. This sequence joins TRBV12-3 or TRBV12-4 and TRBJ2-7, with D maybe TRBD2 (6 bases). Trimming left V 5 bases short and J 2 bases short, with 16 bases between. The CDR3 has 15 amino acids. CDR3 DNA: TGTGCCAGCAGTCAGACCGGGACGGGGGCCTACGAGCAGTACTTC. It specifies CASSQTGTGAYEQYF.